These T cell receptor beta chains were read from a single sample in a study of blood T cell repertoires in COVID-19. Clones were read by immunoSEQ multiplex PCR, and TCRdb kept only the in-frame ones, dropping some. The repertoire consists of 200,000 to 250,000 clones, with about four fifths occurring once and the leading ten covering 3% to 4%. Source material: PBMCs or T cells enriched from blood (not recorded which). These TCRs come from a woman aged 55-69 years who had recovered from COVID-19. Both conserved end residues are part of each CDR3. The D gene is left open where the match is weak. For some rows the clone size is stated as once, few or many, or as a class when expanded; others skip it.

v_gene: TRBV20-1
j_gene: TRBJ2-5
abundance: once
d_gene: TRBD2
len: 14
CDR3aa: CSASSGGVEETQYF
CDR3nt: TGCAGTGCGAGTAGCGGGGGGGTGGAAGAGACCCAGTACTTC

v_gene: TRBV5-1
j_gene: TRBJ2-6
abundance: NA
d_gene: TRBD1
len: 17
CDR3aa: CASSPGQGISGANVLTF
CDR3nt: TGCGCCAGCAGCCCCGGACAGGGGATCTCTGGGGCCAACGTCCTGACTTTC

v_gene: TRBV5-6
j_gene: TRBJ2-7
abundance: NA
d_gene: TRBD1
len: 16
CDR3aa: CASSLLGTDRGYEQYF
CDR3nt: TGTGCCAGCAGCTTGCTAGGGACGGACAGGGGCTACGAGCAGTACTTC

v_gene: TRBV6-5
j_gene: TRBJ1-2
abundance: NA
d_gene: NA
len: 13
CDR3aa: CASSYSAGSGYTF
CDR3nt: TGTGCCAGCAGTTACTCCGCGGGTTCTGGCTACACCTTC

v_gene: TRBV6-8
j_gene: TRBJ2-7
abundance: few
d_gene: TRBD1
len: 12
CDR3aa: CALQDRGSEQYF
CDR3nt: TGTGCCCTCCAGGACAGGGGAAGCGAGCAGTACTTC

v_gene: TRBV13
j_gene: TRBJ1-1
abundance: NA
d_gene: TRBD1
len: 13
CDR3aa: CASSLDRGGEAFF
CDR3nt: TGTGCCAGCAGCCTCGACAGGGGCGGTGAAGCTTTCTTT

v_gene: TRBV6-2/TRBV6-3
j_gene: TRBJ2-5
abundance: NA
d_gene: NA
len: 18
CDR3aa: CASSLFSEGRRLGETQYF
CDR3nt: TGTGCCAGCAGCCTCTTCAGTGAGGGCAGACGACTTGGGGAGACCCAGTACTTC

v_gene: TRBV5-6
j_gene: TRBJ1-1
abundance: NA
d_gene: NA
len: 14
CDR3aa: CASSFLGADTEAFF
CDR3nt: TGTGCCAGCAGCTTTCTCGGAGCGGACACTGAAGCTTTCTTT

v_gene: TRBV7-8
j_gene: TRBJ1-5
abundance: once
d_gene: NA
len: 15
CDR3aa: CASSPEGSSNQPQHF
CDR3nt: TGTGCCAGCAGCCCAGAGGGTTCCAGCAATCAGCCCCAGCATTTT

v_gene: TRBV9
j_gene: TRBJ1-1
abundance: NA
d_gene: NA
len: 14
CDR3aa: CASSVEGVNTEAFF
CDR3nt: TGTGCCAGCAGCGTAGAGGGGGTGAACACTGAAGCTTTCTTT

v_gene: TRBV2
j_gene: TRBJ2-5
abundance: few
d_gene: TRBD1
len: 15
CDR3aa: CASSRPGTGIETQYF
CDR3nt: TGTGCCAGCAGTCGCCCCGGGACAGGCATAGAGACCCAGTACTTC

v_gene: TRBV14
j_gene: TRBJ2-1
abundance: NA
d_gene: TRBD2
len: 13
CDR3aa: CASSPISGGQQFF
CDR3nt: TGTGCCAGCAGCCCCATAAGCGGGGGTCAGCAGTTCTTC

v_gene: TRBV4-2
j_gene: TRBJ2-1
abundance: NA
d_gene: TRBD2
len: 18
CDR3aa: CASSQGSGSSGRWNEQFF
CDR3nt: TGTGCCAGCAGCCAAGGGTCAGGGAGTAGCGGGAGGTGGAATGAGCAGTTCTTC

v_gene: TRBV5-4
j_gene: TRBJ2-5
abundance: NA
d_gene: TRBD2
len: 16
CDR3aa: CASSLSSGGAKETQYF
CDR3nt: TGTGCCAGCAGCTTGTCTAGCGGGGGGGCTAAAGAGACCCAGTACTTC

v_gene: TRBV6-1
j_gene: TRBJ1-2
abundance: NA
d_gene: TRBD1
len: 14
CDR3aa: CASSESGQSSLYTF
CDR3nt: TGTGCCAGCAGTGAATCGGGACAGTCCAGCCTCTACACCTTC

v_gene: TRBV12-3/TRBV12-4
j_gene: TRBJ2-5
abundance: NA
d_gene: NA
len: 12
CDR3aa: CASSLQVETQYF
CDR3nt: TGTGCCAGCAGTTTGCAGGTCGAGACCCAGTACTTC

v_gene: TRBV7-6
j_gene: TRBJ2-1
abundance: NA
d_gene: TRBD2
len: 13
CDR3aa: CASRGRVVDEQFF
CDR3nt: TGTGCCAGCCGTGGGAGGGTCGTCGATGAGCAGTTCTTC

v_gene: TRBV19
j_gene: TRBJ1-2
abundance: NA
d_gene: NA
len: 14
CDR3aa: CASSMNSPTYGYTF
CDR3nt: TGTGCCAGTAGTATGAATAGTCCAACCTATGGCTACACCTTC

v_gene: TRBV27
j_gene: TRBJ1-2
abundance: NA
d_gene: TRBD1
len: 15
CDR3aa: CASSFFGQGVYGYTF
CDR3nt: TGTGCCAGCAGTTTTTTCGGACAGGGAGTCTATGGCTACACCTTC

v_gene: TRBV29-1
j_gene: TRBJ2-1
abundance: NA
d_gene: TRBD1
len: 13
CDR3aa: CSVYGQGAAGQFF
CDR3nt: TGCAGCGTCTACGGACAGGGGGCTGCGGGGCAGTTCTTC

v_gene: TRBV3-1/TRBV3-2
j_gene: TRBJ2-3
abundance: NA
d_gene: TRBD1
len: 15
CDR3aa: CASSHDRGSTDTQYF
CDR3nt: TGTGCCAGCAGCCATGACAGGGGGAGCACAGATACGCAGTATTTT

v_gene: TRBV7-3
j_gene: TRBJ2-1
abundance: NA
d_gene: TRBD2
len: 17
CDR3aa: CASSLGAGAGVNNEQFF
CDR3nt: TGTGCCAGCAGCTTAGGGGCGGGAGCGGGGGTTAACAATGAGCAGTTCTTC

v_gene: TRBV7-9
j_gene: TRBJ2-2
abundance: few
d_gene: NA
len: 15
CDR3aa: CASSWQGSHTGELFF
CDR3nt: TGTGCCAGCAGCTGGCAGGGGTCCCACACCGGGGAGCTGTTTTTT

v_gene: TRBV6-5
j_gene: TRBJ1-4
abundance: NA
d_gene: NA
len: 15
CDR3aa: CASSYTAGINEKLFF
CDR3nt: TGTGCCAGCAGTTACACGGCAGGGATTAATGAAAAACTGTTTTTT

v_gene: TRBV13
j_gene: TRBJ1-1
abundance: NA
d_gene: NA
len: 12
CDR3aa: CASSGTNTEAFF
CDR3nt: TGTGCCAGCAGCGGCACCAACACTGAAGCTTTCTTT

v_gene: TRBV7-2
j_gene: TRBJ2-7
abundance: once
d_gene: NA
len: 14
CDR3aa: CASSLEPVDYEQYF
CDR3nt: TGTGCCAGCAGCTTAGAGCCTGTAGACTACGAGCAGTACTTC

v_gene: TRBV7-9
j_gene: TRBJ2-7
abundance: once
d_gene: NA
len: 12
CDR3aa: CASSLVEVEQYF
CDR3nt: TGTGCCAGCAGCTTAGTAGAGGTTGAGCAGTACTTC

v_gene: TRBV11-3
j_gene: TRBJ2-7
abundance: NA
d_gene: NA
len: 12
CDR3aa: CASSGLGTEQYF
CDR3nt: TGTGCCAGCAGCGGACTTGGAACAGAGCAGTACTTC

v_gene: TRBV6-4
j_gene: TRBJ1-6
abundance: NA
d_gene: TRBD1
len: 15
CDR3aa: CASSPRDSPFSPLHF
CDR3nt: TGTGCCAGCAGTCCCCGGGACAGCCCTTTCTCACCCCTCCACTTT

v_gene: TRBV7-2
j_gene: TRBJ2-7
abundance: once
d_gene: TRBD1
len: 16
CDR3aa: CASSLALQGASYEQYF
CDR3nt: TGTGCCAGCAGCTTAGCTTTGCAGGGGGCGTCTTACGAGCAGTACTTC

v_gene: TRBV6-6
j_gene: TRBJ1-2
abundance: NA
d_gene: TRBD1
len: 16
CDR3aa: CASSYSGQGAPGGYTF
CDR3nt: TGTGCCAGCAGTTACAGTGGCCAGGGGGCCCCCGGAGGCTACACCTTC

v_gene: TRBV29-1
j_gene: TRBJ2-1
abundance: NA
d_gene: TRBD2
len: 18
CDR3aa: CSVEASGLAGGRYNEQFF
CDR3nt: TGCAGCGTTGAAGCATCAGGACTAGCGGGAGGACGGTACAATGAGCAGTTCTTC

v_gene: TRBV15
j_gene: TRBJ2-2
abundance: NA
d_gene: TRBD1
len: 15
CDR3aa: CATNPTGVNTGELFF
CDR3nt: TGTGCCACCAACCCGACAGGGGTGAACACCGGGGAGCTGTTTTTT

v_gene: TRBV29-1
j_gene: TRBJ2-6
abundance: NA
d_gene: NA
len: 12
CDR3aa: CSVESGANVLTF
CDR3nt: TGCAGCGTCGAGAGTGGGGCCAACGTCCTGACTTTC

v_gene: TRBV15
j_gene: TRBJ2-3
abundance: NA
d_gene: TRBD1
len: 18
CDR3aa: CATSRFGTGQGVGNTQYF
CDR3nt: TGTGCCACCAGCAGATTCGGTACGGGACAGGGAGTAGGAAATACGCAGTATTTT

v_gene: TRBV5-1
j_gene: TRBJ1-4
abundance: NA
d_gene: NA
len: 15
CDR3aa: CASSVPTGPNEKLFF
CDR3nt: TGCGCCAGCAGCGTGCCTACAGGGCCTAATGAAAAACTGTTTTTT

v_gene: TRBV10-3
j_gene: TRBJ2-1
abundance: NA
d_gene: NA
len: 16
CDR3aa: CAISESWQGGNNEQFF
CDR3nt: TGTGCCATCAGTGAGTCTTGGCAGGGAGGAAACAATGAGCAGTTCTTC

v_gene: TRBV15
j_gene: TRBJ1-5
abundance: once
d_gene: NA
len: 16
CDR3aa: CATSRDLGAGNQPQHF
CDR3nt: TGTGCCACCAGCAGAGATTTGGGGGCTGGCAATCAGCCCCAGCATTTT

v_gene: TRBV13
j_gene: TRBJ2-6
abundance: NA
d_gene: TRBD2
len: 17
CDR3aa: CASTLTSGISGANVLTF
CDR3nt: TGTGCCAGCACCTTGACTAGCGGGATCTCTGGGGCCAACGTCCTGACTTTC

v_gene: TRBV6-5
j_gene: TRBJ1-4
abundance: NA
d_gene: TRBD1
len: 15
CDR3aa: CASSYSGTGREKLFF
CDR3nt: TGTGCCAGCAGTTACTCCGGGACAGGCCGTGAAAAACTGTTTTTT

v_gene: TRBV5-8
j_gene: TRBJ2-5
abundance: NA
d_gene: TRBD2
len: 15
CDR3aa: CASSTGTSGVETQYF
CDR3nt: TGTGCCAGCAGCACCGGGACTAGCGGGGTAGAGACCCAGTACTTC

v_gene: TRBV25-1
j_gene: TRBJ2-3
abundance: NA
d_gene: NA
len: 14
CDR3aa: CASSEFILRDTQYF
CDR3nt: TGTGCCAGCAGTGAATTTATACTGCGGGATACGCAGTATTTT

v_gene: TRBV7-2
j_gene: TRBJ2-3
abundance: NA
d_gene: TRBD2
len: 13
CDR3aa: CASRDTGLAMQYF
CDR3nt: TGTGCCAGCAGGGACACGGGACTAGCCATGCAGTATTTT

v_gene: TRBV2
j_gene: TRBJ1-2
abundance: NA
d_gene: NA
len: 14
CDR3aa: CASSVSGSNYGYTF
CDR3nt: TGTGCCAGCAGTGTGTCAGGATCTAACTATGGCTACACCTTC

v_gene: TRBV19
j_gene: TRBJ2-1
abundance: NA
d_gene: TRBD1
len: 15
CDR3aa: CASSIARGPYNEQFF
CDR3nt: TGTGCCAGTAGTATAGCCAGGGGGCCATACAATGAGCAGTTCTTC

v_gene: TRBV9
j_gene: TRBJ1-5
abundance: NA
d_gene: NA
len: 13
CDR3aa: CASSVDENQPQHF
CDR3nt: TGTGCCAGCAGCGTAGATGAGAATCAGCCCCAGCATTTT

v_gene: TRBV5-4
j_gene: TRBJ2-5
abundance: NA
d_gene: NA
len: 13
CDR3aa: CASSLDGEETQYF
CDR3nt: TGTGCCAGCAGCTTGGACGGAGAGGAGACCCAGTACTTC

v_gene: TRBV9
j_gene: TRBJ1-2
abundance: NA
d_gene: TRBD1
len: 14
CDR3aa: CASSRDRGVYGYTF
CDR3nt: TGTGCCAGCAGTCGGGACAGGGGCGTCTATGGCTACACCTTC

v_gene: TRBV4-1
j_gene: TRBJ2-7
abundance: NA
d_gene: NA
len: 16
CDR3aa: CASSQGSDTNPYEQYF
CDR3nt: TGCGCCAGCAGCCAAGGTTCGGACACCAACCCCTACGAGCAGTACTTC

v_gene: TRBV11-2
j_gene: TRBJ2-1
abundance: NA
d_gene: TRBD2
len: 16
CDR3aa: CASSPLGSGGIHEQFF
CDR3nt: TGTGCCAGCAGCCCCTTGGGTAGCGGGGGAATCCATGAGCAGTTCTTC